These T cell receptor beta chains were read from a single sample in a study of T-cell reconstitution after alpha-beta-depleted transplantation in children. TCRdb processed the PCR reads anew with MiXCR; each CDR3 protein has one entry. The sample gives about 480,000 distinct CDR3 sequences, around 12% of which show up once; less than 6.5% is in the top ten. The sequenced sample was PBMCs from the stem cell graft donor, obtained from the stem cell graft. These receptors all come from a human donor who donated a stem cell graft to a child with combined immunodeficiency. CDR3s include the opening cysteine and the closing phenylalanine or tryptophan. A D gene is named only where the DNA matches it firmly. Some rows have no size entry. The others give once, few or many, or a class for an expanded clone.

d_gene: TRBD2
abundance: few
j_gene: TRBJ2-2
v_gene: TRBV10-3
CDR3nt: TGTGCCATCAGTGCACTAGCGCCGAACACCGGGGAGCTGTTTTTT
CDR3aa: CAISALAPNTGELFF

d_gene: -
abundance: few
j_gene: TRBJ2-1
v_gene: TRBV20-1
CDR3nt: TGCAGTGCGGAGCCTCGAAGGGCGGGGCGTGAGCAGTTCTTC
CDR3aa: CSAEPRRAGREQFF

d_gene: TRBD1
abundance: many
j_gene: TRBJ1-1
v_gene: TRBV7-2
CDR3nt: TGTGCCAGCAGCTTAAGGGGGCGGGAGGCTTTCTTT
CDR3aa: CASSLRGREAFF

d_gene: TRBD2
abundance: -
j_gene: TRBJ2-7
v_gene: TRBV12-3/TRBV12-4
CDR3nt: TGTGCCACCAGCGGGACTAGCGGCTACGAGCAGTACTTC
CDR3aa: CATSGTSGYEQYF

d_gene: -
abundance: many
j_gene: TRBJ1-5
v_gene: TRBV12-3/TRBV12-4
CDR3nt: TGTGCCAGCAGTTTAGCGGTAGAACTAGGGGTTGGCAATCAGCCCCAGCATTTT
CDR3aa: CASSLAVELGVGNQPQHF

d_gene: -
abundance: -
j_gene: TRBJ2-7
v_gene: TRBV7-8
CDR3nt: TGTGCCAGCAGCCGCAGTACTGCGGGACACGGCTACGAGCAGTACTTC
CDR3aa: CASSRSTAGHGYEQYF

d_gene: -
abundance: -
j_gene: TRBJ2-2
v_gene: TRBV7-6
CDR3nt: TGTGCCAGCAGCGTTCAGGGTAACACCGGGGAGCTGTTTTTT
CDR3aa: CASSVQGNTGELFF

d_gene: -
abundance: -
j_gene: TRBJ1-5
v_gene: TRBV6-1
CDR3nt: TGTGCCAGCAGTGAAAGCTTGGGAGAGGGTCAGCCCCAGCATTTT
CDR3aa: CASSESLGEGQPQHF

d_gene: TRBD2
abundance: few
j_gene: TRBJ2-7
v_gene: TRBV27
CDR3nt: TGTGCCAGCACCTCCACGGGGGGAGCGGGAGGGTACGAGCAGTACTTC
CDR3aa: CASTSTGGAGGYEQYF

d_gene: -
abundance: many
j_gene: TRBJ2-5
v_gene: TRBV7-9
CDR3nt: TGTGCCAGCAGCCACAGGGGGGGTCAAGAGACCCAGTACTTC
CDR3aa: CASSHRGGQETQYF

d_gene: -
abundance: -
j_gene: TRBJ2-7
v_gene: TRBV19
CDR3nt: TGTGCCAGTAGTACCCGCAGTCAGAACGCCTACGAGCAGTACTTC
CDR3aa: CASSTRSQNAYEQYF

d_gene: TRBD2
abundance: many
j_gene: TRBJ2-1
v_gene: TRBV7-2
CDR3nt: TGTGCCAGCAGCATCCGGGGGGTATGGAATGAGCAGTTCTTC
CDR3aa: CASSIRGVWNEQFF

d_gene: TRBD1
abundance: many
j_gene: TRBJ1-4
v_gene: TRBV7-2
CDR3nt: TGTGCCAGCAGCTTGGACAGGGGTCGGGAAAAACTGTTTTTT
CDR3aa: CASSLDRGREKLFF

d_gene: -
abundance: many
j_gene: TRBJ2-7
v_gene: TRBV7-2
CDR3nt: TGTGCCAGCACCCCCCTCGGCGGCAGCTACGAGCAGTACTTC
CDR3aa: CASTPLGGSYEQYF

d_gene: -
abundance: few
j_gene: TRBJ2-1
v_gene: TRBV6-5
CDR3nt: TGTGCCAGCAGTTACTCCACAGACTACAATGAGCAGTTCTTC
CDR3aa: CASSYSTDYNEQFF

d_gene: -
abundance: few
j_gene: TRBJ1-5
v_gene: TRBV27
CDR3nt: TGTGCCAGCAGTTTCGGGGTGGGGACCAATCAGCCCCAGCATTTT
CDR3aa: CASSFGVGTNQPQHF

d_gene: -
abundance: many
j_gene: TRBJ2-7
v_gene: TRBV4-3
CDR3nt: TGCGCCAGCAGCCAAGATGGAAGATCGTACGAGCAGTACTTC
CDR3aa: CASSQDGRSYEQYF

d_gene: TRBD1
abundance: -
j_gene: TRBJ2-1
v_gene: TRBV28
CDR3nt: TGTGCCAGCAGGGTATTAACAGGGGGCCCCTACAATGAGCAGTTCTTC
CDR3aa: CASRVLTGGPYNEQFF

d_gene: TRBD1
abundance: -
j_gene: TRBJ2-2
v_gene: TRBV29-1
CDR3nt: TGCAGCGTGAGGGGACAGAGGAATACCAGGGAGCTGTTTTTT
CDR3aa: CSVRGQRNTRELFF

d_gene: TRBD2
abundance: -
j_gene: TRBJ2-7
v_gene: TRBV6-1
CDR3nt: TGTGCCAGCAGTGAACTTTTAGCGGGGAACTACGAGCAGTACTTC
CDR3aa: CASSELLAGNYEQYF